Listed here are 7 T cell receptor beta chains from one sample, sequenced in a study of control samples from healthy donors and cancer patients. Using immunoSEQ multiplex PCR, the repertoire was profiled, and TCRdb retains in-frame clones only, with some absent. The sample yields tens of thousands of clones, 85% to 90% seen once. The specimen was PBMCs. Receptor source: a woman in her thirties or forties with lung cancer.

This sequence joins TRBV4-1 and TRBJ1-2, with TRBD1 as a possible D gene (6 bases). Germline V lookup: CDR1 MGHRA, CDR2 YSYEKL. The CDR3 extends over 15 amino acids. The germline V and J ends were trimmed by 0 bases and 5 bases, with 13 bases remaining between them. As DNA, the CDR3 is TGCGCCAGCAGCCAAGATAGGGCAGGGGTATATGGCTACACCTTC. Translation: CASSQDRAGVYGYTF.

Details on this clone: Within the sample, other DNA sequences also encode this same CDR3. This chain joins TRBV3-1 (or the pseudogene TRBV3-2) and TRBJ1-5; 8 bases align to TRBD1. The CDR3 has 15 residues. Germline assignment: CDR1 LGHDT and CDR2 YNNKEL (reference sequence). J gave up 6 bases and V 3 bases, and 7 bases lay outside the gene matches. The CDR3 loop is CASSQGRGLGQPQHF. CDR3 DNA: TGTGCCAGCAGCCAGGGCAGGGGGCTAGGTCAGCCCCAGCATTTT.

This clone was seen only a few times. This sequence joins TRBV9 and TRBJ1-6; the match to TRBD1 covers 11 bases. Per the germline V gene, CDR1 is SGDLS and CDR2 is YYNGEE. J gave up 8 bases and V 3 bases, and 4 bases lay outside the gene matches. The CDR3 extends over 15 amino acids. CDR3 sequence: CASSAGQGADSPLHF. The CDR3 DNA is TGTGCCAGCAGCGCAGGACAGGGGGCCGATTCACCCCTCCACTTT.

The chain recombines TRBV29-1 with TRBJ2-5; TRBD1 is a possible D gene (5 bases). Germline CDR1 is SQVTM and CDR2 is ANQGSEA. The V end lost 7 bases, the J end lost 4 bases, and 10 bases lay between the germline ends. The CDR3 covers 11 residues. CDR3 region: CSARETETQYF. CDR3 bases: TGCAGCGCCAGGGAAACAGAGACCCAGTACTTC.

This chain uses TRBV2 with TRBJ1-1; unclear D gene. V lost 3 bases and J lost 0, with 14 bases in between. The CDR3 loop spans 16 amino acids. In germline, CDR1 is SNHLY, CDR2 FYNNEI. The CDR3 DNA reads as TGTGCCAGCAGTGAGGGAGACCCGGCGATGAACACTGAAGCTTTCTTT. It codes for CASSEGDPAMNTEAFF.

CDR3 coding DNA: TGCGCCAGCAGCCGGACAGGGTTCGGCACTGAAGCTTTCTTT. Its protein is CASSRTGFGTEAFF. The chain combines TRBV5-1 with TRBJ1-1, with 8 bases aligning to TRBD1. The CDR3 has 14 amino acids. V gave up 4 bases and J gave up 4 bases; unmatched junction bases: 6. Germline V lookup: CDR1 SGHRS, CDR2 YFSETQ.

The J gene is TRBJ2-3, the V gene TRBV7-2; TRBD2 matches 13 bases. The CDR3 has 16 amino acids. From germline, CDR1 is SGHTA and CDR2 FQGNSA. V lost 1 base to trimming and J lost 5 bases; unmatched junction nucleotides: 3. The CDR3 loop is CASSLVGLAGEDTQYF. The CDR3 bases are TGTGCCAGCAGCTTAGTCGGACTAGCGGGGGAAGATACGCAGTATTTT.